Given below is one TCR beta chain in context. Its antigen has not been determined. It has no much larger one-base neighbor in the sample; base qualities were not kept. The CDR3 sequence holds 15 residues, the cysteine and phenylalanine included. Kept here is only the CDR3 DNA, which spans 45 bases and is read in frame from base 1. At the junction V is shortened by 5 bases and J by 3 bases; bases outside the gene matches: 6. The germline V gene provides CDR1 MGHRA and CDR2 YSYEKL. Genomic DNA was extracted from sorted cells for sequencing of the TCRbeta CDR3 region. TCRbeta CDR3 regions were sequenced using the immunoSEQ Assay. In its TCRdb copy, this immuneACCESS table keeps in-frame sequences only and misses some clones. Where compared with another copy, unresolved V genes explain less than half of these, and the others have no known cause. For this sample there are 39,000 or so clones; 89% appear just once. Approximately 0.6% of the sample rests with the top ten.

The trial excluded patients who had a history of autoimmune disease or were on systemic immunosuppression. In every dose cohort, peripheral blood was drawn for TCR sequencing at baseline, cycle 4 day 1, and cycle 7 day 1. Samples came from an open-label, multicenter, first-in-human phase I dose-escalation trial of ivuxolimab. Adults with locally advanced or metastatic melanoma, renal cell, hepatocellular, or head and neck squamous cell carcinoma were enrolled in the trial. Before TCR sequencing, CD4+ T cells and CD8+ T cells from peripheral blood were sorted into separate populations. This sample was taken from a study of OX40 agonist ivuxolimab in advanced cancers. Background for the entire study: Ivuxolimab, which targeted the costimulatory receptor OX40 (CD134), was an agonistic, fully human IgG2 monoclonal antibody. Intravenous ivuxolimab was administered to patients every 2 weeks at six dose levels: 0.01, 0.1, 0.3, 1.5, 3 and 10 mg/kg. Of the roughly 54 patients in dose escalation, around 19 had hepatocellular carcinoma, around 15 had melanoma, 9 had renal cell carcinoma and 9 had head and neck cancer. In the dose-escalation cohort, approximately 82% of patients were male, and the mean age was approximately 60 years with a range of roughly 20 to 80. Prior anti-PD-1, anti-PD-L1 or anti-CTLA-4 therapy was permitted, and checkpoint inhibitors had been received by about 36% of dose-escalation patients. Partial responses occurred in three dose-escalation patients: two with cutaneous melanoma and one with hepatocellular carcinoma. Peripheral TCRbeta sequencing aimed to test whether ivuxolimab altered TCR sequence diversity and caused clonal T-cell expansion. The paper covers the monotherapy dose-escalation part of the phase I ivuxolimab trial, which included N ≈ 50 patients.

The research as a whole found: The antigen specificity of the peripheral T cells that underwent clonal expansion was not determined. Clonal expansion of both CD4+ and CD8+ blood T cells was observed from baseline to week 6 at doses 0.1 to 3.0 mg/kg. Low levels of normalized T-cell clonal expansion were also shown by some nonresponding patients. In partial responders in the 0.1-3.0 mg/kg groups, normalized peripheral clonal expansion was found to be among the lowest, especially among CD8+ T cells. After ivuxolimab, more expanded clones were found on average in CD8+ T cells than in CD4+ T cells.

This clonotype was sampled from an adult with an advanced solid tumor such as melanoma, head and neck, liver or kidney cancer. Material: CD4+ or CD8+ T cells sorted from blood, obtained in a trial of the OX40 agonist ivuxolimab. This chain joins TRBV4-1 to TRBJ1-5; 8 bases in the middle match TRBD1. The CDR3 is CASSAQGGINQPQHF. The sequence in DNA is TGCGCCAGCAGCGCACAGGGGGGTATCAATCAGCCCCAGCATTTT.